This TCR beta chain comes out of a study of PD-1 blockade in classical Hodgkin lymphoma (dated by TCRdb to about 2020). About the investigation overall: Nivolumab dosing was 3 mg/kg intravenously every 2 weeks, continuing until either disease progression or unacceptable toxicity. The study used TCR beta sequencing and CyTOF to define a peripheral blood immune signature of response to PD-1 blockade in classical Hodgkin lymphoma. The paper's findings and limits, for the study overall: Baseline TCR diversity was reported to be lower in newly diagnosed patients than in healthy donors and to be lower still in relapsed/refractory patients. The study was limited to a single clinical trial cohort, and causes of repertoire differences, possibly disease activity or prior therapy, remained undefined. Trial patients achieving complete response had baseline diversity similar to newly diagnosed patients, whereas partial responders and progressors had significantly lower diversity. CD4+ but not CD8+ TCR diversity rose significantly by C4D1 (p=0.0027 vs p=0.16), most apparent in complete responders (p=0.02). Lower diversity was seen in patients whose nivolumab began less than 1 year after ASCT, and these patients were left out of later analyses so that immune reconstitution would not confound the results.

With respect to this clone: The antigen it binds to is not known. It has no much larger one-base neighbor in the sample; base qualities were not kept.

From the germline V gene, CDR1 is SGHAT and CDR2 is FQNNGV. Inclusive of the bounding cysteine and phenylalanine, the CDR3 is 16 residues long. Only CDR3 DNA remains: 48 bases, in frame from the first base. V is pruned by 5 bases and J by 2 bases, leaving 6 bases of the junction without a gene match. The Qiagen DNeasy kit was used to extract genomic DNA both from unsorted PBMCs and from the negatively selected CD4+ and CD8+ fractions. Using primers that anneal to V and J segments, immunoSEQ multiplex PCR amplified the TCR beta CDR3 regions. A synthetic immune receptor repertoire was used to minimize amplification bias, and remaining bias was computationally removed after sequencing. The original methods were these. Repertoire diversity was quantified as the Shannon entropy index using custom Python scripts. Unsorted, CD4+ and CD8+ repertoires were analyzed separately, except for combined analyses in which CD4+ and CD8+ sequences were merged in silico. Clonal expansion was defined as at least a 2-fold frequency increase after treatment relative to C1D1, with a pseudocount of 0.5 for undetected baseline clones. Singleton clones were defined as clones with 0 or 1 copy at C1D1, and non-singleton clones were defined as clones with 2 or more copies. Clones expanded in unsorted samples were labelled as CD4+, CD8+ or unknown by matching protein sequences in sorted samples from the same patient. Wilcoxon tests on paired samples were used to test diversity changes from C1D1 to C4D1. This is the immuneACCESS table as TCRdb keeps it, with only in-frame sequences that have V and J called. A part of the clones is gone; compared with another copy, unresolved V genes explain less than half, and the rest is unexplained. V and J calls and clone size are given by that table; D and trimming were obtained from the DNA. This sample holds 95,000 to 100,000 clones; 75% to 90% were observed only once. In total, the top ten clones hold approximately 6.3% of the sample.

Sample time point, as interpreted from the label and publication: cycle 2 day 1 (C2D1) of nivolumab. All trial patients had relapsed after autologous stem cell transplantation, with cohorts A, B and C differing in prior brentuximab vedotin exposure. The trial cohort was composed of about 58 patients with relapsed/refractory classical Hodgkin lymphoma, for whom complete response, partial response or progressive disease was recorded as best overall response. Trial patients were treated with single-agent nivolumab in the multi-cohort phase II CheckMate 205 trial. An independent review committee assessed best overall response by applying the 2007 International Working Group response criteria. Trial PBMCs were obtained immediately prior to nivolumab initiation (C1D1) and on therapy at cycle 2 day 1 and cycle 4 day 1. After peripheral blood was drawn into 8 mL Vacutainer Cell Preparation Tubes, PBMCs were isolated by centrifugation and then cryopreserved.

This chain joins TRBV11-2 to TRBJ2-1; 10 nucleotides in the junction match TRBD2. The source was peripheral blood mononuclear cells (PBMCs), collected before the second cycle of nivolumab. This receptor was identified in a human donor with classical Hodgkin lymphoma. The DNA is as follows: TGTGCCAGCAGCCCCCCGGGACTAGCGACCTACAATGAGCAGTTCTTC. This encodes CASSPPGLATYNEQFF.